Below, one T cell receptor beta chain is given with its context. Its antigen is unidentified. The V and J ends lost 5 bases and 6 bases respectively, with 11 bases between them. CDR1 and CDR2 (germline): MNHEY, SMNVEV (reference sequence). The CDR3 length is 14 residues. The data are from a study of T-cell reconstitution after alpha-beta-depleted transplantation in children. A library of TCRbeta sequences, prepared with unique molecular identifiers, was generated. TCRdb redid the calling of the PCR reads with MiXCR, one entry per CDR3 protein. This repertoire shows roughly 300,000 distinct CDR3 sequences, approximately 10% found once; its top ten account for 23%. Study-level points and caveats: By about two months after transplant, alpha-beta T cells reportedly arose from several hundred graft clones that had expanded. The authors attributed T-cell counts and diversity one year after transplant mostly to newly produced T cells.

The sequencing here drew on peripheral blood, taken 180 days after TCRalphabeta/CD19-depleted stem cell transplant. The TCR sequence derives from a male patient aged 2-15 years who had a stem cell transplant for chronic granulomatous disease, so the T cells may come from the graft donor. The chain joins TRBV27 to TRBJ1-6; D remains unclear. The CDR3 region is CASSIGLINSPLHF. The CDR3 DNA reads TGTGCCAGCAGTATCGGACTGATTAATTCACCCCTCCACTTT.